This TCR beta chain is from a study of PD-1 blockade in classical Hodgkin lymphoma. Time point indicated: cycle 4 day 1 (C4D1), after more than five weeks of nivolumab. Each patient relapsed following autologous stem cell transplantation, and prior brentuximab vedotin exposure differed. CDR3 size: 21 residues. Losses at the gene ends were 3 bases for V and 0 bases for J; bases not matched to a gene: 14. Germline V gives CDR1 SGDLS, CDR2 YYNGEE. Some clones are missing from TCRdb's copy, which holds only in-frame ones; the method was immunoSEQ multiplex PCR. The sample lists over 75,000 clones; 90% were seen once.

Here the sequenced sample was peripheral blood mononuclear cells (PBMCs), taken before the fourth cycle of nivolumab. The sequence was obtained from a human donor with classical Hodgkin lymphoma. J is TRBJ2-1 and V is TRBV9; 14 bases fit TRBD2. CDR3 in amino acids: CASSDREQTSGGESSYNEQFF. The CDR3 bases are TGTGCCAGCAGCGACCGAGAACAGACTAGCGGGGGGGAAAGCTCCTACAATGAGCAGTTCTTC.